A single sample is the source of the 3 T cell receptor beta chains below, sequenced in a study of cytomegalovirus exposure and HLA in healthy donors (dated by TCRdb to 2016 to 2017). Library preparation employed the immunoSEQ multiplex PCR assay. The multiplex PCR relied on a mix of 60 forward primers for TCR Vbeta segments and 13 reverse primers for TCR Jbeta segments. Held by TCRdb, this immuneACCESS table contains in-frame sequences only and omits some clones. Under half of the omission traces to an unresolved V gene where checked; the cause of the rest is unknown. The sample data list approximately 180,000 clones, and 87% of these were observed just once. The ten largest clones capture 0.2% to 0.3% of the sample. Sequencing input: PBMCs. The receptors derive from a girl under three years old in good health and CMV-seronegative.

V gene TRBV30 combines with J gene TRBJ2-1; TRBD2 agrees at 7 bases. V shed 0 bases, J shed 10 bases, and the junction held 12 bases outside the gene matches. In germline, CDR1 is GTSNPN, CDR2 SVGIG (reference sequence). The CDR3 contains 15 residues. The CDR3 DNA follows: TGTGCCTGGAGTGTTTGGAGACTAGGCGGGGGAGAGCAGTTCTTC. This gives the protein CAWSVWRLGGGEQFF.

The V gene is TRBV7-8, the J gene TRBJ1-2, with D maybe TRBD1 (5 bases). CDR3 length: 15 amino acids. CDR1 and CDR2 from the germline V gene are SGHVS and FQNEAQ. Trimming stripped 1 base from V and 2 bases from J, with 11 bases between. CDR3 loop: CASSLVAPGNYGYTF. CDR3 nucleotides: TGTGCCAGCAGCTTAGTTGCTCCAGGGAACTATGGCTACACCTTC.

The chain employs TRBV19 and TRBJ1-5; perhaps TRBD1 as D (6 bases). This CDR3 is 15 amino acids long. CDR1 is LNHDA, CDR2 SQIVND, per germline (reference sequence). V lost 7 bases, J lost 0 bases, and 13 bases lay in between. This CDR3 is CASNSYRDSNQPQHF. CDR3 coding DNA: TGTGCCAGTAATTCATACAGGGATAGCAATCAGCCCCAGCATTTT.